This TCR beta chain appears in the sequencing data of a study of read filtering for tumor transcriptome and immune sequencing. The library was built from roughly 400 ng RNA with molecular barcoded adaptors for alpha/delta and beta/gamma chains. Using its own MiXCR run on the reads, TCRdb lists one record per CDR3 protein. The sample yields 40,000 or so distinct CDR3 sequences, approximately 13% seen once. This clonotype has ten or more counts. CDR1 and CDR2 from the germline V gene are MNHEY and SVGAGI. V was trimmed by 2 bases and J by 7 bases, leaving 15 bases between them. The CDR3 runs to 14 residues.

The clonotype originates from a donor over 35 with multiple myeloma. The genes are TRBV6-5 and TRBJ2-7; perhaps TRBD2 as D (5 bases). Sequenced sample: a population of CD138-negative cells sorted from bone marrow. The CDR3 bases are TGTGCCAGCAGTTACGGTGGCCTAGCCCGGGAGCAGTACTTC. Translation: CASSYGGLAREQYF.